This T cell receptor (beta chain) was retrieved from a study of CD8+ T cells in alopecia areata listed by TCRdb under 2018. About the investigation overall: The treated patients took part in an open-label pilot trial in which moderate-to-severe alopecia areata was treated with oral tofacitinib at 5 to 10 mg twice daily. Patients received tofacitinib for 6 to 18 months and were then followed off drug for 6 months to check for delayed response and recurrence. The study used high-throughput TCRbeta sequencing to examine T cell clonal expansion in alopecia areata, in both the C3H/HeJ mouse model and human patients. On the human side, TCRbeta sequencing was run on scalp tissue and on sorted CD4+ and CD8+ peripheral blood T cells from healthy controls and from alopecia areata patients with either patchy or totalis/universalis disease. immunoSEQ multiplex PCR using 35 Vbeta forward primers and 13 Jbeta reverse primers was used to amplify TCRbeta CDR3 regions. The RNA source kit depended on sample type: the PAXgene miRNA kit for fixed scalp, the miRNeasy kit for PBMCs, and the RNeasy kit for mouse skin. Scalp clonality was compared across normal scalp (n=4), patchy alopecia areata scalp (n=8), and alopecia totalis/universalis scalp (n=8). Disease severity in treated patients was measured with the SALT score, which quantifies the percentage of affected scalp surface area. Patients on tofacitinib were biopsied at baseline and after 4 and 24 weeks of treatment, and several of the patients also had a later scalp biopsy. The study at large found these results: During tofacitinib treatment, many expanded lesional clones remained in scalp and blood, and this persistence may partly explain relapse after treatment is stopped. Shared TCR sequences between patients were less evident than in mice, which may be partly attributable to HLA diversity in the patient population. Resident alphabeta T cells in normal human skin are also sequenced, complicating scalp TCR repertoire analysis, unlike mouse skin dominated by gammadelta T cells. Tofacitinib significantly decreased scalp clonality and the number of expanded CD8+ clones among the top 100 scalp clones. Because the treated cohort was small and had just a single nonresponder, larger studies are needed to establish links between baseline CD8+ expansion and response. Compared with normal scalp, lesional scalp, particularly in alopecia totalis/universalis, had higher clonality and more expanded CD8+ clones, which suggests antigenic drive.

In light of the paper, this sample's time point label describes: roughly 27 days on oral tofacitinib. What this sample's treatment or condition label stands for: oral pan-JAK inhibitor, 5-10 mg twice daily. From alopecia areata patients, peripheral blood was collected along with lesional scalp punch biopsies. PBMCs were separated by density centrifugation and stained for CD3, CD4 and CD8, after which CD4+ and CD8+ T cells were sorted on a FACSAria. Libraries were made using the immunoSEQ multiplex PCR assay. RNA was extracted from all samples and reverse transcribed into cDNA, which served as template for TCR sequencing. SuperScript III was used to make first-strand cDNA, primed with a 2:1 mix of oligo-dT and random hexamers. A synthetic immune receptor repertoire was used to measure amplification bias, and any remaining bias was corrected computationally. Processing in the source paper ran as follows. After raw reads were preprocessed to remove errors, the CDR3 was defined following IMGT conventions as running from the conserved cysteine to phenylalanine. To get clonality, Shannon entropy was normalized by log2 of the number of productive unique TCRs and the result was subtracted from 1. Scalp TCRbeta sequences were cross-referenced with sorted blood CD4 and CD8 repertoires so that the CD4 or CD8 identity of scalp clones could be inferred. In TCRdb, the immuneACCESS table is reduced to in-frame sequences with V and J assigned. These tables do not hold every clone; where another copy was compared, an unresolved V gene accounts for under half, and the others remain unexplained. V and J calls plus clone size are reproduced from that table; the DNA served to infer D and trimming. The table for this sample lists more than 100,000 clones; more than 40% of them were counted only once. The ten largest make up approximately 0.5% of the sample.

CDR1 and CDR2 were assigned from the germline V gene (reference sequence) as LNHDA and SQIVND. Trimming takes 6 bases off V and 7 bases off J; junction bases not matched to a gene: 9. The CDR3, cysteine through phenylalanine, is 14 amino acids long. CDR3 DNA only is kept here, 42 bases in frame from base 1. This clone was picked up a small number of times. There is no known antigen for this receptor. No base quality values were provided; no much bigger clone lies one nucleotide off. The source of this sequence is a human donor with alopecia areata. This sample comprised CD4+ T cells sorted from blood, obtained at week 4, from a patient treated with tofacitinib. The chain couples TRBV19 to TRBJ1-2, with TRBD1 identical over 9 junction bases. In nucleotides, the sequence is TGTGCCAGTAGCGGAACAGGGGGCGCTGGTGGCTACACCTTC. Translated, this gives CASSGTGGAGGYTF.